This TCR beta chain was identified in a study of Tregs in tolerant kidney transplant recipients. General study points: Tregs expanded with activated donor B cells seemed most donor-specific.

The CDR3 runs to 14 residues. Germline lookup yields CDR1 MNHNS and CDR2 SASEGT. Trimming removed 5 bases from V and 2 bases from J, with 13 bases in between. Sequencing was performed with immunoSEQ multiplex PCR; in TCRdb, only in-frame clones are kept and a portion is missing. The table includes 62,000 or so clones, 98% detected once. Details on this clone: What it recognizes is unknown.

The TCR was taken from a human donor who received a combined kidney and bone marrow transplant. The material sequenced was Tregs from blood, taken before the transplant. The chain recombines TRBV6-1 with TRBJ2-7, with D possibly TRBD1 on 6 matching bases. This CDR3 is CASSTGTPAYEQYF. CDR3 nucleotides: TGTGCCAGCAGTACAGGGACCCCGGCCTACGAGCAGTACTTC.